The 25 T cell receptor beta chains below come from one sample, sequenced in a study of cytomegalovirus exposure and HLA in healthy donors. Generated by immunoSEQ multiplex PCR, the TCRdb table keeps only in-frame clones and is missing some. The sample has 60,000 to 65,000 clones, roughly 95% seen once. The specimen sequenced was PBMCs. All receptors derive from a woman younger than 30 in good health and CMV-seronegative.

J is TRBJ2-3 and V is TRBV7-9; maybe TRBD2 (5 bases). V was trimmed by 1 base and J by 6 bases, leaving 14 bases between them. This CDR3 has 15 amino acids. Germline V gene sequence: CDR1 SEHNR, CDR2 FQNEAQ (reference sequence). The CDR3 spells CASSLGVRTQDTQYF. The CDR3 bases are TGTGCCAGCAGCTTAGGGGTCCGGACTCAGGATACGCAGTATTTT.

This clone showed up just once. The V gene is TRBV7-9, the J gene TRBJ2-7, with 8 bases matching TRBD1. This CDR3 is 13 amino acids long. Germline V gene lookup returns CDR1 SEHNR and CDR2 FQNEAQ (reference sequence). V was pared by 6 bases and J by 1 base, with 2 bases of the junction left unmatched. CDR3 in amino acids: CASRRQGSYEQYF. The CDR3 nucleotides are TGTGCCAGCAGGAGACAGGGGTCCTACGAGCAGTACTTC. The full variable domain, in which reference TRBV7-9 and TRBJ2-7 provide the parts outside the CDR3, is DTGVSQNPRHKITKRGQNVTFRCDPISEHNRLYWYRQTLGQGPEFLTYFQNEAQLEKSRLLSDRFSAERPKGSFSTLEIQRTEQGDSAMYLCASRRQGSYEQYFGPGTRLTVT.

This clone was counted a single time. The gene calls are TRBV28 and TRBJ1-5; a weak D match, TRBD1 (5 bases). This CDR3 region has 14 residues. Germline V gene data show CDR1 as MDHEN and CDR2 as SYDVKM. Trimming cost V 6 bases and J 9 bases, with 18 bases left between them. The chain's CDR3 is CASSPRAGGRPQHF. In nucleotides, the CDR3 is TGTGCCAGCAGCCCCCGAGCGGGGGGGAGGCCCCAGCATTTT.

V gene TRBV11-3 combines with J gene TRBJ2-1, with 8 bases identical to TRBD2. Trimming removed 2 bases from V and 4 bases from J; junction bases left unmatched: 16. CDR1 and CDR2 from the germline V gene are SGHNT and YENEEA. This CDR3 comprises 19 residues. CDR3 residues: CASSLRPGGEGGRYNEQFF. The CDR3 DNA sequence: TGTGCCAGCAGCTTAAGGCCCGGGGGGGAGGGAGGGCGATACAATGAGCAGTTCTTC.

The chain links TRBV27 to TRBJ1-1; maybe TRBD1 (6 bases). CDR3 length: 13 residues. Germline lookup yields CDR1 MNHEY and CDR2 SMNVEV (reference sequence). V dropped 4 bases and J dropped 2 bases, with 8 bases sitting between them. CDR3 sequence: CASSYRANTEAFF. The CDR3, as DNA: TGTGCCAGCAGTTACAGGGCTAACACTGAAGCTTTCTTT.

This clone was counted once. The chain combines TRBV7-9 with TRBJ1-2, with D hard to call. The CDR3 extends over 15 amino acids. Trimming left V 4 bases short and J 4 bases short, with 16 bases between. Per germline, CDR1 SEHNR and CDR2 FQNEAQ (reference sequence). The CDR3 sequence is CASSYPTPNAYGYTF. The CDR3, as DNA: TGTGCCAGCAGCTACCCGACACCGAATGCCTATGGCTACACCTTC.

The chain is built from TRBV4-1 and TRBJ1-5; a possible D gene is TRBD1 (5 bases). In germline, CDR1 is MGHRA, CDR2 YSYEKL. The CDR3 is 15 residues long. V was clipped by 1 base and J by 4 bases, with 11 bases between them. Here the CDR3 DNA reads TGCGCCAGCAGCCAAGTGGGGGGTGGGAATCAGCCCCAGCATTTT. Its translation: CASSQVGGGNQPQHF.

V usage is TRBV9 and J usage is TRBJ2-4; the match to TRBD2 covers 11 bases. Germline CDR1 is SGDLS and CDR2 is YYNGEE. J lost 8 bases, V lost 2 bases, and 6 bases had no gene match. The CDR3 runs to 15 residues. Here the CDR3 DNA reads TGTGCCAGCAGCGTTGGTAGCGGGAGGGGGTACATTCAGTACTTC. Translation gives CASSVGSGRGYIQYF.

This rearrangement joins TRBV7-2 to TRBJ2-3; the D gene is possibly TRBD1 (5 bases). The CDR3 is 15 residues long. V lost 0 bases and J lost 4, with 11 bases in between. The germline V gene encodes CDR1 SGHTA and CDR2 FQGNSA. Here the CDR3 reads CASSLAGHPPDTQYF. CDR3 in DNA: TGTGCCAGCAGCTTAGCGGGGCACCCACCAGATACGCAGTATTTT. Full variable domain (rest looked up from reference TRBV7-2 and TRBJ2-3): GAGVSQSPSNKVTEKGKDVELRCDPISGHTALYWYRQSLGQGLEFLIYFQGNSAPDKSGLPSDRFSAERTGGSVSTLTIQRTQQEDSAVYLCASSLAGHPPDTQYFGPGTRLTVL.

The genes are TRBV5-1 and TRBJ2-3; 8 bases fit TRBD2. CDR1 and CDR2 from the germline V gene are SGHRS and YFSETQ. J lost 0 bases, V lost 6 bases, and 3 bases had no gene match. CDR3 length: 14 residues. This CDR3 reads CASNRGGSTDTQYF. The CDR3 DNA reads as TGCGCCAGCAACCGGGGGGGTAGCACAGATACGCAGTATTTT. Together with reference TRBV5-1 and TRBJ2-3, the CDR3 gives the full variable domain: KAGVTQTPRYLIKTRGQQVTLSCSPISGHRSVSWYQQTPGQGLQFLFEYFSETQRNKGNFPGRFSGRQFSNSRSEMNVSTLELGDSALYLCASNRGGSTDTQYFGPGTRLTVL.

The gene calls are TRBV13 and TRBJ2-3; D gene uncertain. There are 14 residues in the CDR3. Per the germline V gene, CDR1 is PRHDT and CDR2 is FYEKMQ (reference sequence). Between the trimmed V and J ends, which lost 2 bases and 6 bases, there was a span of 12 bases. The DNA for the CDR3 is TGTGCCAGCAGCTTACACGCACGCGCGGATACGCAGTATTTT. This translates into CASSLHARADTQYF. The full variable domain, its missing parts supplied by reference TRBV13 and TRBJ2-3, is AAGVIQSPRHLIKEKRETATLKCYPIPRHDTVYWYQQGPGQDPQFLISFYEKMQSDKGSIPDRFSAQQFSDYHSELNMSSLELGDSALYFCASSLHARADTQYFGPGTRLTVL.

CDR3 sequence (DNA): TGCAGCGTCCCTCACAGGGGTAACACTGAAGCTTTCTTT. Translation gives CSVPHRGNTEAFF. This rearrangement joins TRBV29-1 to TRBJ1-1; 7 nucleotides match TRBD1. V was clipped by 6 bases and J by 2 bases; unmatched bases: 6. Per germline, CDR1 SQVTM and CDR2 ANQGSEA. The CDR3 has 13 residues.

The chain couples TRBV19 to TRBJ1-2; 7 nucleotides match TRBD1. CDR1 is LNHDA, CDR2 SQIVND, per germline (reference sequence). J gave up 5 bases and V 6 bases, and 6 bases lay outside the gene matches. The CDR3 has 13 amino acids. CDR3 DNA sequence: TGTGCCAGTAGCCCAACAGGGGTGTATGGCTACACCTTC. Translating gives CASSPTGVYGYTF.

This clone was observed a single time. This sequence joins TRBV9 and TRBJ2-3; D unclear. The CDR3 contains 13 residues. Trimming took off 0 bases at V and 4 bases at J, with 6 bases between the two ends. Per the germline V gene, CDR1 is SGDLS and CDR2 is YYNGEE. The CDR3 spells CASSVGPSDTQYF. The CDR3 DNA is TGTGCCAGCAGCGTAGGGCCGTCAGATACGCAGTATTTT.

This rearrangement joins TRBV18 to TRBJ2-7; 10 nucleotides line up with TRBD1. CDR3 length equals 14 residues. Germline CDR1 KGHSH, CDR2 LQKENI. Trimming took 3 bases from V and 5 from J; bases not matched to a gene: 4. DNA of the CDR3: TGTGCCAGCTCACCGACAGGGGGCGGGGACGAGCAGTACTTC. It codes for CASSPTGGGDEQYF.

V usage is TRBV5-4 and J usage is TRBJ1-2; 7 bases are shared with TRBD1. After removal of 4 bases from V and 6 bases from J, the junction contained 3 bases not matched to a gene. Germline assignment: CDR1 SGHNT and CDR2 YYREEE (reference sequence). CDR3 length: 12 amino acids. In DNA, the CDR3 is TGTGCCAGCAGCAACCAGGGGGATGGCTACACCTTC. Translating gives CASSNQGDGYTF.

The chain has TRBV18 and TRBJ1-1; the match to TRBD1 covers 7 bases. CDR3 size: 16 residues. V dropped 3 bases and J dropped 4; count of bases not matched to a gene: 11. Per the germline V gene, CDR1 is KGHSH and CDR2 is LQKENI. CDR3 sequence (DNA): TGTGCCAGCTCACCCGACAGGGTTGGGTTAGGCACTGAAGCTTTCTTT. Its protein is CASSPDRVGLGTEAFF.

J is TRBJ2-5 and V is TRBV15, with D perhaps matching TRBD1 (5 bases). The length of the CDR3 is 14 residues. Germline V gives CDR1 LNHNV, CDR2 YYDKDF (reference sequence). Trimming removed 5 bases from V and 2 bases from J, with 12 bases in between. The DNA for the CDR3 is TGTGCCACCAGCCCCGACAGAGCGCAAGAGACCCAGTACTTC. Amino acid sequence: CATSPDRAQETQYF.

The chain has TRBV28 and TRBJ1-4; D unresolved. V was shortened by 5 bases and J by 2 bases, with 6 bases between the two germline ends. Germline V gene data show CDR1 as MDHEN and CDR2 as SYDVKM. This CDR3 has 13 residues. CDR3 loop: CASSRYTNEKLFF. In DNA form, the CDR3 reads TGTGCCAGCAGTCGTTATACTAATGAAAAACTGTTTTTT.

The chain joins TRBV19 to TRBJ2-3; 10 bases agree with TRBD1. CDR1 is LNHDA, CDR2 SQIVND, per germline (reference sequence). V was clipped by 3 bases and J by 4 bases; unmatched bases: 1. The CDR3 has 14 residues. CDR3 protein: CASSMTGGPDTQYF. The CDR3 DNA sequence: TGTGCCAGTAGTATGACAGGGGGCCCAGATACGCAGTATTTT.

The chain is built from TRBV27 and TRBJ2-1, with 12 bases fitting TRBD2. Germline values: CDR1 MNHEY, CDR2 SMNVEV (reference sequence). This CDR3 is 16 amino acids long. V was clipped by 5 bases and J by 9 bases; unmatched bases: 11. CDR3 region: CASSPAPSGRAGEQFF. The CDR3 DNA follows: TGTGCCAGCAGTCCGGCCCCTAGCGGGAGGGCCGGTGAGCAGTTCTTC.

The chain's CDR3 is CASTGQNSYGYTF. The CDR3 nucleotides read TGTGCCAGCACGGGACAGAATTCCTATGGCTACACCTTC. This chain connects TRBV2 to TRBJ1-2; 7 bases fit TRBD1. Germline CDR1 is SNHLY and CDR2 is FYNNEI. There are 13 residues in the CDR3. With 7 bases clipped from V and 4 bases from J, the junction kept 6 bases outside the gene matches. Full variable domain (rest looked up from reference TRBV2 and TRBJ1-2): EPEVTQTPSHQVTQMGQEVILRCVPISNHLYFYWYRQILGQKVEFLVSFYNNEISEKSEIFDDQFSVERPDGSNFTLKIRSTKLEDSAMYFCASTGQNSYGYTFGSGTRLTVV.

V gene TRBV6-5 combines with J gene TRBJ1-1; perhaps TRBD1 as D (5 bases). The CDR3 totals 14 residues. Germline values: CDR1 MNHEY, CDR2 SVGAGI. V lost 2 bases and J lost 1, with 8 bases in between. The CDR3: CASSYAQGNTEAFF. CDR3 nucleotide sequence: TGTGCCAGCAGTTACGCCCAGGGGAACACTGAAGCTTTCTTT.

In its sample, this clone was seen once. The chain is built from TRBV6-4 and TRBJ2-3, with D tentatively TRBD1 (6 bases). The CDR3 totals 13 residues. Germline V gene data show CDR1 as MRHNA and CDR2 as SNTAGT. Deletions cut 6 bases from V and 6 bases from J, with 13 bases between. CDR3 sequence: CASRHGTLDTQYF. DNA of the CDR3: TGTGCCAGCAGACACGGGACATTGGATACGCAGTATTTT.

This chain uses TRBV7-8 with TRBJ2-7, with 8 bases matching TRBD1. This CDR3 spans 16 amino acids. V trimming: 0 bases; J trimming: 0 bases; junction bases outside the gene matches: 4. The germline V gene has CDR1 SGHVS and CDR2 FQNEAQ. CDR3 region: CASSLAGQVSSYEQYF. The CDR3 DNA follows: TGTGCCAGCAGCTTAGCGGGACAGGTCAGCTCCTACGAGCAGTACTTC.